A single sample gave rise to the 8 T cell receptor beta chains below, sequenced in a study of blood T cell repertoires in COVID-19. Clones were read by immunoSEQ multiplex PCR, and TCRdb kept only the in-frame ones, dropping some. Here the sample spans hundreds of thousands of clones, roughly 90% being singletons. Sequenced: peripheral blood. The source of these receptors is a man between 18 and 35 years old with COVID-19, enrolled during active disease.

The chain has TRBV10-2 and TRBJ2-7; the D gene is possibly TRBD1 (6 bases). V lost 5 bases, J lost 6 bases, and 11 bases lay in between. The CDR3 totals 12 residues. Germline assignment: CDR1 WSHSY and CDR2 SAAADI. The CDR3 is CASSTGTFEQYF. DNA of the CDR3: TGCGCCAGCAGTACAGGGACCTTCGAGCAGTACTTC.

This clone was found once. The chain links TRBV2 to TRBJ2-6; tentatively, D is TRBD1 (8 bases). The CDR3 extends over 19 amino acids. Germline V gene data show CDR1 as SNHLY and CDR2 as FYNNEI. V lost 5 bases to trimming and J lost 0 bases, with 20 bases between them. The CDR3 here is CASSPNGGTGDSGANVLTF. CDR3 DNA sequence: TGTGCCAGCAGTCCAAACGGGGGGACAGGAGACTCTGGGGCCAACGTCCTGACTTTC.

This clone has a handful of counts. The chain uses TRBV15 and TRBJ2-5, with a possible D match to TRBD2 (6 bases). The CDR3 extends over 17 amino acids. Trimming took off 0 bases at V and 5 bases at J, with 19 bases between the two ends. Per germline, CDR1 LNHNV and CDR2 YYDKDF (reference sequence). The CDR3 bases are TGTGCCACCAGCAGAGAACCTCGACTAGGGGAAGACGAGACCCAGTACTTC. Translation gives CATSREPRLGEDETQYF.

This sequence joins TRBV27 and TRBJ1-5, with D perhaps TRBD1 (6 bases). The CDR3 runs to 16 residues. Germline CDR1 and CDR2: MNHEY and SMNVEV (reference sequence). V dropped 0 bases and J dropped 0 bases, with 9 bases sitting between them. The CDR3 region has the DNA TGTGCCAGCAGTTTATCCGGGACACTTAGCAATCAGCCCCAGCATTTT. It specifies CASSLSGTLSNQPQHF.

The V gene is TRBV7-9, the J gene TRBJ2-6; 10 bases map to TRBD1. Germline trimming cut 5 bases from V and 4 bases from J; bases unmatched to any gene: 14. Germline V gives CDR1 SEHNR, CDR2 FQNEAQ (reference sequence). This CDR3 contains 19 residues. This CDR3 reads CASSALTGGFPRGANVLTF. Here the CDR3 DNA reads TGTGCCAGCAGCGCTCTGACAGGGGGCTTTCCTCGCGGGGCCAACGTCCTGACTTTC.

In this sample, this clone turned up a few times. The CDR3 is CASSWGLAARTDTQYF. CDR3 in DNA: TGTGCCAGCAGCTGGGGACTAGCGGCCCGCACAGATACGCAGTATTTT. The chain recombines TRBV11-2 with TRBJ2-3; 11 bases fit TRBD2. CDR3 length: 16 amino acids. Germline V lookup: CDR1 SGHAT, CDR2 FQNNGV. After removal of 4 bases from V and 1 base from J, the junction contained 4 bases not matched to a gene.

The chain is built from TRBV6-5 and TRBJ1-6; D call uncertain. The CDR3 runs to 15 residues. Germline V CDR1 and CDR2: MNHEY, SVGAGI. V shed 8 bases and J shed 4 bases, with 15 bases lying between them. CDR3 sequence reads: CASRPLRGYNSPLHF. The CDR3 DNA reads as TGTGCCAGCCGTCCCCTCCGGGGTTATAATTCACCCCTCCACTTT.

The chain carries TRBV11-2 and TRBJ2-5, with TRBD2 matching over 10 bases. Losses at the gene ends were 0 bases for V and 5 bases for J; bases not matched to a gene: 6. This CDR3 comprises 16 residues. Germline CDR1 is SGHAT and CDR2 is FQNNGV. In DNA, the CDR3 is TGTGCCAGCAGCTTAGATTTGGGGACTAGCGAGGAGACCCAGTACTTC. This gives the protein CASSLDLGTSEETQYF.